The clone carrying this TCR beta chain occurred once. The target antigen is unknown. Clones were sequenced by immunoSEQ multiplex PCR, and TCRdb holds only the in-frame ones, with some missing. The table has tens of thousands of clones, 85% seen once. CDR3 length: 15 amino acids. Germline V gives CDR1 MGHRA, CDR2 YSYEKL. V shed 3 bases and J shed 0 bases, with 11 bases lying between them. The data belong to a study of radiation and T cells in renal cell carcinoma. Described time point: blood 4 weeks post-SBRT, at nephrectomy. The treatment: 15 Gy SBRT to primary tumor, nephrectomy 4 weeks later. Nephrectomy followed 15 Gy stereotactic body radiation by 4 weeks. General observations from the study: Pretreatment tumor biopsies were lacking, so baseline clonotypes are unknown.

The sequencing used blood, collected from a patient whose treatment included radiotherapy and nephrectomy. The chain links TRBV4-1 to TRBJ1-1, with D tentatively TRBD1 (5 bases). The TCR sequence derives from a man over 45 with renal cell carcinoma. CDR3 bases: TGCGCCAGCAGCCACACGACAGCTATGAACACTGAAGCTTTCTTT. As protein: CASSHTTAMNTEAFF.